The TCR beta chain under discussion was sequenced for a study of blood T cell repertoires in COVID-19. Only in-frame clones appear in the TCRdb table, and some are missing; sequencing was by immunoSEQ multiplex PCR. The data contain 140,000 to 150,000 clones, roughly 87% of them singletons. V was clipped by 6 bases and J by 3 bases, with 19 bases between them. Germline V gene sequence: CDR1 ENHRY, CDR2 SYGVKD. The length of the CDR3 is 16 residues. The genes are TRBV10-3 and TRBJ2-3; tentative D call: TRBD2 (7 bases). The sample taken for sequencing was peripheral blood. The clonotype was recovered from a woman between 50 and 59 years old with acute or convalescent COVID-19. The CDR3, as DNA: TGTGCCATCAGCCCCGGTGCGGGGGCGCCGACAGATACGCAGTATTTT. This sequence encodes CAISPGAGAPTDTQYF.